The clone carrying this TCR beta chain has at least ten counts. The source of the sample is a study of prognosis after radiotherapy for stage I lung cancer. Study-wide context: The study enrolled around twelve men and several women as patients, aged 53 to 84 with a median of 74.5 years. Radiotherapy: SBRT, 3 to 5 fractions, biologically effective dose at least 100 Gy.

Germline V lookup: CDR1 SQVTM, CDR2 ANQGSEA. After removal of 7 bases from V and 5 bases from J, the junction contained 6 bases not matched to a gene. This CDR3 is 13 amino acids long. By two-round multiplex PCR, the TCR beta CDR3 was amplified from genomic DNA. Used in first-round PCR were primers specific to each TRBV and TRBJ gene. TCRdb re-analysed the multiplex PCR reads in MiXCR, keeping a single row per CDR3 protein. The sample has some 60,000 distinct CDR3 sequences, about a quarter seen once. This chain uses TRBV29-1 with TRBJ2-5, with 11 bases lining up with TRBD2. This TCR derives from a donor of 50 years or more with non-small cell lung cancer. The specimen was PBMCs, collected before or after stereotactic body radiation therapy (not recorded which). CDR3 loop: CSAVTSGEETQYF. Written as DNA, the CDR3 is TGCAGCGCTGTGACTAGCGGGGAGGAGACCCAGTACTTC. Variable domain in full (rest from reference TRBV29-1 and TRBJ2-5): SAVISQKPSRDICQRGTSLTIQCQVDSQVTMMFWYRQQPGQSLTLIATANQGSEATYESGFVIDKFPISRPNLTFSTLTVSNMSPEDSSIYLCSAVTSGEETQYFGPGTRLLVL.